This note documents a single TCR beta chain sequence. Its antigen target is currently unknown. No base quality information exists; no much larger clone differs at one position. The sample originates from a study of blood T cell repertoires in COVID-19 (dated by TCRdb to the early 2020s). Notes on the research overall: Collaborator samples came from the United States, Italy and Spain and covered acute and convalescent phases of COVID-19. The material from the prospective study consisted of cDNA or gDNA derived from T cells, B-cell-depleted T cells, or PBMCs. Deeply sampled blood TCRbeta repertoires from subjects exposed to, actively infected with, or recovered from COVID-19 were included in the dataset. The repertoires were made available in a free public database intended to serve as a resource for research on the immune response to SARS-CoV-2. Samples came from the ongoing ImmuneRACE study (first 160 participants) plus 1,254 subjects from 6 global collaborators. A de-identified subject ID, COVID-19 status, age in years and sex were almost always included in the sample metadata. HLA class I and class II types, where available, came from metadata supplied by the sample provider rather than from assay-based typing.

The collaborating institutions used their own protocols to collect whole blood in K2EDTA tubes. For TCRbeta analysis, collaborators shipped samples in one of three forms: frozen whole blood, isolated PBMCs, or DNA extracted from either of those sample types. Study-level results and caveats: The amount of clinical and demographic metadata varied by source and participant and was provided uncurated.

TCRbeta CDR3 regions were amplified from genomic DNA by means of the immunoSEQ Assay, a bias-controlled multiplex PCR. As for how the authors treated the data: Nucleated cell counts per sample were estimated from amplification of reference gene primers within the assay. To quantify the absolute abundance of each unique TCRbeta CDR3 rearrangement, sequence reads were collapsed and filtered. For each sample, productive Simpson clonality was calculated as the square root of Simpson's diversity index across productive rearrangements. TCRdb holds this immuneACCESS table with in-frame rearrangements only. Some clones are missing; in checked studies, unresolved V genes explain under half, and the rest has no known cause. V and J calls and clone size follow that table, whereas D and trimming were derived from the DNA. The sample table shows roughly 180,000 clones, and about 86% are seen once. The leading ten clones occupy more than 20% of the sample.

This TCR was recovered from a man aged 65-85 years with active or convalescent COVID-19. The specimen sequenced was peripheral blood.

The CDR3 reads CASSPGPQENYGYTF. The nucleotide sequence reads TGTGCCAGCTCACCCGGCCCCCAGGAAAACTATGGCTACACCTTC. In this chain, TRBV18 is recombined with TRBJ1-2; the D gene identity is not certain. CDR1 and CDR2 were assigned from the germline V gene as KGHSH and LQKENI. From its cysteine to its phenylalanine, the CDR3 spans 15 amino acids. CDR3 DNA only is kept here, 45 bases in frame from base 1. Trimming takes 3 bases from V and 2 bases from J, and the germline ends sit 13 bases apart.